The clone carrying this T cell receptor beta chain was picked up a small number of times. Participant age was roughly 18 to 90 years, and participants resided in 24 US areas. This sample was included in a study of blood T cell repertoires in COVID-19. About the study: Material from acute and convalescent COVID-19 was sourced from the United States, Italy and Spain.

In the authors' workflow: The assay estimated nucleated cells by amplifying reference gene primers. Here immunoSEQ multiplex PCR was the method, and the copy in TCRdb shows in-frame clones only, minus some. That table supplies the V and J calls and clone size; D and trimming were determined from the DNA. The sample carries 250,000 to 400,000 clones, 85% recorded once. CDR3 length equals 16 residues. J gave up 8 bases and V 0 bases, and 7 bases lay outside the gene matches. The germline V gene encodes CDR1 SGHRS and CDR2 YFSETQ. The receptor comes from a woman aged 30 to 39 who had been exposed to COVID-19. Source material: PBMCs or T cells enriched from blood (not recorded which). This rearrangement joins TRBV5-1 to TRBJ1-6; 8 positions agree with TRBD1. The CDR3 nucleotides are TGCGCCAGCAGCTTGGCCCCGACAGGGGATGATTCACCCCTCCACTTT. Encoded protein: CASSLAPTGDDSPLHF.